Presented here are 8 T cell receptor beta chains from one specimen sequenced in a study of blood T cell repertoires in COVID-19. Sequencing was performed with immunoSEQ multiplex PCR; in TCRdb, only in-frame clones are kept and a portion is missing. The table has 150,000 to 200,000 clones, around four fifths seen once. Material for sequencing was peripheral blood. These receptors all stem from a woman aged 80 or over with COVID-19, enrolled during active disease.

The gene calls are TRBV12-5 and TRBJ2-6; TRBD2 aligns across 7 bases. Germline trimming cut 7 bases from V and 0 bases from J; bases unmatched to any gene: 6. The germline gives CDR1 LGHNT, CDR2 FRNRAP. This CDR3 spans 16 amino acids. The CDR3 region has the DNA TGTGCTAGTGTCGCGGGCGGGAGCTCTGGGGCCAACGTCCTGACTTTC. Its translation is CASVAGGSSGANVLTF.

The sample holds one count of this clone. The genes are TRBV11-3 and TRBJ2-7; 7 nucleotides align to TRBD1. The CDR3 extends over 12 amino acids. J lost 6 bases, V lost 5 bases, and 4 bases had no gene match. Germline V gene data show CDR1 as SGHNT and CDR2 as YENEEA. The CDR3 coding sequence is TGTGCCAGCAGCCCGACAGGGAGCGAGCAGTACTTC. It yields the protein CASSPTGSEQYF.

The rearrangement joins TRBV5-1 to TRBJ1-5; D might be TRBD1 (5 bases). V lost 0 bases, J lost 0 bases, and 7 bases lay in between. The CDR3 covers 15 residues. Germline CDR1 SGHRS, CDR2 YFSETQ. The CDR3 reads CASSLGQYSNQPQHF. Written as DNA, the CDR3 is TGCGCCAGCAGCTTGGGACAGTATAGCAATCAGCCCCAGCATTTT.

This sequence joins TRBV2 and TRBJ1-1, with unresolved D. This CDR3 spans 11 amino acids. Looked up from germline, CDR1 is SNHLY and CDR2 is FYNNEI. The V gene lost 7 bases and the J gene lost 2 bases, with 5 bases spanning the gap. For the CDR3, the DNA is TGTGCCAGCAACAGAAACACTGAAGCTTTCTTT. It encodes CASNRNTEAFF.

This chain connects TRBV6-5 to TRBJ1-3; no reliable D call. V was shortened by 2 bases and J by 3 bases, with 14 bases between the two germline ends. The CDR3 totals 16 residues. Germline V CDR1 and CDR2: MNHEY, SVGAGI. Here the CDR3 reads CASSYTVPGGGNTIYF. CDR3 nucleotides: TGTGCCAGCAGTTACACTGTCCCAGGAGGTGGAAACACCATATATTTT.

The chain couples TRBV18 to TRBJ1-3; D is unresolved. This CDR3 region has 16 residues. Trimming took 6 bases from V and 2 from J, leaving 17 bases between them. Germline lookup yields CDR1 KGHSH and CDR2 LQKENI. In DNA form, the CDR3 reads TGTGCCAGCTCTGACACAGCCATCGCACCTGGAAACACCATATATTTT. It encodes CASSDTAIAPGNTIYF.

The genes are TRBV2 and TRBJ2-1, with 10 bases fitting TRBD1. Germline CDR1 reads SNHLY; CDR2 reads FYNNEI. The CDR3 totals 14 residues. The V and J ends lost 6 bases and 9 bases, in that order; junction bases with no gene match: 8. The CDR3 DNA is TGTGCCAGCAGGGCGGGACAGGGGATCGGTGAGCAGTTCTTC. Translated: CASRAGQGIGEQFF.

As DNA, the CDR3 is TGTGCCAGCAGTGAAGCGGGCAGGGGGAATAATTCACCCCTCCACTTT. Translation gives CASSEAGRGNNSPLHF. The chain joins TRBV6-1 to TRBJ1-6; 7 bases agree with TRBD1. V lost 0 bases to trimming and J lost 5 bases; unmatched junction nucleotides: 4. The CDR3 spans 16 residues. In germline, CDR1 is MNHNS, CDR2 SASEGT.